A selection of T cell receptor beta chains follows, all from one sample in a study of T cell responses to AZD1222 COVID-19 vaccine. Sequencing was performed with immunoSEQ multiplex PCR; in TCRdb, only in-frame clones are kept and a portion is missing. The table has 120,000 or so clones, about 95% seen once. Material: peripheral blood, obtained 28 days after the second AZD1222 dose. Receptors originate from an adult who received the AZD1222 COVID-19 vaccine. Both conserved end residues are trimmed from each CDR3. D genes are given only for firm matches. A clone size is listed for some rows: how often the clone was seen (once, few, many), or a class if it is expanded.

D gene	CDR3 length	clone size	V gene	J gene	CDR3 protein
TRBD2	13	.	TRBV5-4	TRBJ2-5	ASRLSGGREETQY
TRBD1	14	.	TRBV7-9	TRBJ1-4	ASSHDRGRTNEKLF
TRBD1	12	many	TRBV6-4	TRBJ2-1	ASRAGTGGNEQF
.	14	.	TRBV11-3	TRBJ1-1	ASSPTSRTTNTEAF
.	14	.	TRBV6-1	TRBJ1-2	ASSESGSQANYGYT
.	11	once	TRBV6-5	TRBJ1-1	ASSYSAGTEAF
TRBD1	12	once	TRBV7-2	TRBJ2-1	ASSGQVAYNEQF
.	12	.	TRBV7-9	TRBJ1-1	ASIISGADTEAF
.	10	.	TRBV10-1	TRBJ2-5	ASSGAEETQY
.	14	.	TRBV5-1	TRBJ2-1	ASSSEGLRDGNEQF
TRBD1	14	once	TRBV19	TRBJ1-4	ASSIDPGTGSEKLF
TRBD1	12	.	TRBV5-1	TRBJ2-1	ASSPGTGGNEQF
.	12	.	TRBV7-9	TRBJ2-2	ASAQVRSTGELF
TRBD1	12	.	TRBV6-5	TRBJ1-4	ASTDRGESEKLF
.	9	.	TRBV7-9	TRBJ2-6	ASSPSQPLT
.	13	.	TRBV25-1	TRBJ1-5	ASSGWGNSNQPQH
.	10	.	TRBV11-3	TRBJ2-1	ASSAQGNEQF
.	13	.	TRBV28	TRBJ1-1	ASSLNRPMNTEAF